Each of the 20 T cell receptor beta chains below was sequenced from the same sample in a study of shared clonotypes between healthy human individuals. Using immunoSEQ multiplex PCR, the repertoire was profiled, and TCRdb retains in-frame clones only, with some absent. Among about 560,000 clones, around three quarters were seen once, and the ten largest hold about 12%. The sequencing input was PBMCs. All receptors derive from a woman in her thirties or forties in good health. Some clones in this sample may be carry-over from other donors' samples.

Remarks on this clone: This specimen includes other DNA sequences encoding the same CDR3. The CDR3 is CAWSVLGRNYGYTF. The CDR3 coding sequence is TGTGCCTGGAGTGTACTCGGCAGAAACTATGGCTACACCTTC. The chain carries TRBV30 and TRBJ1-2; no clear D gene. V shed 0 bases and J shed 2 bases, with 10 bases lying between them. The CDR3 contains 14 residues. Germline values: CDR1 GTSNPN, CDR2 SVGIG (reference sequence).

CDR3 sequence reads: CASRHSGGTQYF. For the CDR3, the DNA is TGTGCCAGCAGGCACTCCGGCGGGACCCAGTACTTC. The chain carries TRBV27 and TRBJ2-5; D unresolved. Germline assignment: CDR1 MNHEY and CDR2 SMNVEV (reference sequence). Trimming shortened V by 6 bases and J by 7 bases, and 12 bases separated the two germline ends. The CDR3 length is 12 residues.

The chain couples TRBV19 to TRBJ2-1; 8 positions agree with TRBD2. Germline CDR1 LNHDA, CDR2 SQIVND (reference sequence). The CDR3 covers 15 residues. J gave up 8 bases and V 6 bases, and 12 bases lay outside the gene matches. CDR3 DNA: TGTGCCAGTAGGGCCGGGACTAGTTGGTCTTATGAGCAGTTCTTC. This sequence encodes CASRAGTSWSYEQFF.

The rearrangement joins TRBV6-5 to TRBJ1-5, with 7 bases matching TRBD1. Per germline, CDR1 MNHEY and CDR2 SVGAGI. Trimming took 5 bases from V and 2 from J; bases not matched to a gene: 6. The CDR3 covers 15 residues. The CDR3 coding sequence is TGTGCCAGCAGTCGAGGGGGCTTGGGCAATCAGCCCCAGCATTTT. Its translation: CASSRGGLGNQPQHF.

This clone was picked up one time. The V call is TRBV5-4, the J call TRBJ1-2; D call uncertain. The germline V gene has CDR1 SGHNT and CDR2 YYREEE (reference sequence). Trimming shortened V by 0 bases and J by 0 bases, and 15 bases separated the two germline ends. The CDR3 runs 17 residues. The CDR3 spells CASSLAGSGGSNYGYTF. The CDR3 nucleotides read TGTGCCAGCAGCTTGGCCGGATCCGGAGGGTCTAACTATGGCTACACCTTC.

There are a few counts of this clone. The same CDR3 arises from other DNA sequences in this sample as well. The V call is TRBV30, the J call TRBJ1-2; maybe TRBD1 (6 bases). CDR3 length equals 13 residues. Trimming took off 3 bases at V and 3 bases at J, with 11 bases between the two ends. Germline loops: CDR1 GTSNPN, CDR2 SVGIG (reference sequence). The DNA of the CDR3 is TGTGCCTGGAGCAAAGGGGGGGACTATGGCTACACCTTC. Translation gives CAWSKGGDYGYTF.

The V call is TRBV20-1, the J call TRBJ2-1; possibly TRBD1 for D (5 bases). Germline V gene data show CDR1 as DFQATT and CDR2 as SNEGSKA (reference sequence). The CDR3 totals 11 residues. Trimming stripped 0 bases from V and 10 bases from J, with 7 bases between. CDR3 residues: CSARDRGEQFF. The CDR3 nucleotides are TGCAGTGCTAGAGATAGGGGCGAGCAGTTCTTC.

About this clone: The germline gene is not matched at one end of the junction; a read error may be the cause. This sequence joins TRBV30 and TRBJ1-1; D may be TRBD1 (6 bases). The CDR3 loop spans 13 amino acids. The germline CDR1 and CDR2 sequences are GTSNPN and SVGIG (reference sequence). CDR3 loop: CAWSVEWDTKAFF. CDR3 nucleotides: TGTGCCTGGAGTGTAGAGTGGGACACTAAAGCTTTCTTT.

J is TRBJ1-5 and V is TRBV28; D gene uncertain. The germline gives CDR1 MDHEN, CDR2 SYDVKM. V was clipped by 4 bases and J by 0 bases, with 4 bases between them. The CDR3 length is 13 residues. The CDR3 loop is CASSSNSNQPQHF. CDR3 nucleotide sequence: TGTGCCAGCAGTTCGAATAGCAATCAGCCCCAGCATTTT.

This clone showed up just a few times. J is TRBJ2-7 and V is TRBV6-6, with TRBD1 identical over 7 bases. CDR1 and CDR2 from the germline V gene are MNHNY and SVGAGI (reference sequence). The length of the CDR3 is 16 residues. After removal of 1 base from V and 0 bases from J, the junction contained 6 bases not matched to a gene. CDR3 loop: CASSYWGQSTSYEQYF. The CDR3 region has the DNA TGTGCCAGCAGTTACTGGGGACAGTCGACCTCCTACGAGCAGTACTTC.

Only one count was recorded for this clone. This chain connects TRBV30 to TRBJ2-7, with D maybe TRBD2 (6 bases). Germline V gene data show CDR1 as GTSNPN and CDR2 as SVGIG (reference sequence). The CDR3 covers 11 residues. Trimming pared 6 bases from V and 12 bases from J, leaving 18 bases between. The chain's CDR3 is CACTKGASAYF. CDR3 nucleotides: TGTGCCTGCACCAAAGGGGCTAGCGCGTACTTC. The full variable domain, completed using reference TRBV30 and TRBJ2-7, is SQTIHQWPATLVQPVGSPLSLECTVEGTSNPNLYWYRQAAGRGLQLLFYSVGIGQISSEVPQNLSASRPQDRQFILSSKKLLLSDSGFYLCACTKGASAYFGPGTRLTVT.

As for this clone: A read error may be the cause here, since a much bigger clone is one base away. This CDR3 reads CASSLAGADTQYF. In nucleotides, the CDR3 is TGTGCCAGCAGCTTAGCAGGGGCAGATACGCAGTATTTT. This chain joins TRBV11-2 and TRBJ2-3, with D possibly being TRBD1 (6 bases). CDR1 SGHAT and CDR2 FQNNGV come from the germline V gene. This CDR3 has 13 amino acids. V shed 1 base and J shed 4 bases, with 6 bases lying between them.

The chain recombines TRBV5-4 with TRBJ2-5; D remains ambiguous. The V gene's germline CDR1 is SGHNT and CDR2 YYREEE (reference sequence). The V gene lost 6 bases and the J gene lost 1 base, with 16 bases spanning the gap. The CDR3 has 15 amino acids. CDR3 protein: CASTILFGVQETQYF. In DNA, the CDR3 is TGTGCCAGCACCATCCTATTCGGAGTCCAAGAGACCCAGTACTTC.

This clone came up a few times. The gene calls are TRBV18 and TRBJ1-4; D ambiguous. Per germline, CDR1 KGHSH and CDR2 LQKENI. V lost 2 bases and J lost 8, with 12 bases in between. There are 14 residues in the CDR3. The DNA of the CDR3 is TGTGCCAGCTCACCAGGCGAGGTTGGCGAAAAACTGTTTTTT. Protein: CASSPGEVGEKLFF. The full variable domain, in which reference TRBV18 and TRBJ1-4 provide the parts outside the CDR3, is NAGVMQNPRHLVRRRGQEARLRCSPMKGHSHVYWYRQLPEEGLKFMVYLQKENIIDESGMPKERFSAEFPKEGPSILRIQQVVRGDSAAYFCASSPGEVGEKLFFGSGTQLSVL.

Concerning this clone: Other DNA sequences in the sample encode the same CDR3. The chain has TRBV15 and TRBJ2-7; tentatively, D is TRBD1 or TRBD2 (5 bases each). This CDR3 spans 13 amino acids. Trimming pared 0 bases from V and 4 bases from J, leaving 7 bases between. CDR1 is LNHNV and CDR2 is YYDKDF in the germline V gene (reference sequence). CDR3 nucleotide sequence: TGTGCCACCAGCAGAGATTGGGGGTACGAGCAGTACTTC. Amino acid sequence: CATSRDWGYEQYF. Looking up the rest from reference TRBV15 and TRBJ2-7 gives the full variable domain: DAMVIQNPRYQVTQFGKPVTLSCSQTLNHNVMYWYQQKSSQAPKLLFHYYDKDFNNEADTPDNFQSRRPNTSFCFLDIRSPGLGDTAMYLCATSRDWGYEQYFGPGTRLTVT.

This clone has ten or more counts. CDR3 in amino acids: CASSLKYTIYF. The CDR3 DNA reads as TGTGCCAGCAGCTTGAAGTACACCATATATTTT. The gene calls are TRBV5-5 and TRBJ1-3; D is unclear. From germline, CDR1 is SGHKS and CDR2 YYEKEE (reference sequence). The V end lost 1 base, the J end lost 8 bases, and 4 bases lay between the germline ends. This CDR3 region has 11 residues. The whole variable domain, filled in from reference TRBV5-5 and TRBJ1-3, reads DAGVTQSPTHLIKTRGQQVTLRCSPISGHKSVSWYQQVLGQGPQFIFQYYEKEERGRGNFPDRFSARQFPNYSSELNVNALLLGDSALYLCASSLKYTIYFGEGSWLTVV.

This clone was observed a handful of times. At the DNA level, this CDR3 is encoded by other sequences in the same sample as well. The V and J genes are TRBV11-2 and TRBJ2-2; D remains ambiguous. This CDR3 contains 12 residues. Germline V CDR1 and CDR2: SGHAT, FQNNGV. V lost 3 bases and J lost 2, with 1 base in between. CDR3 nucleotides: TGTGCCAGCAGCTTTAACACCGGGGAGCTGTTTTTT. It translates to CASSFNTGELFF.

Regarding this clone: The same CDR3 also results from other DNA sequences found in this sample. The J gene is TRBJ1-1, the V gene TRBV5-1; no clear D. The CDR3 spans 15 residues. Germline V lookup: CDR1 SGHRS, CDR2 YFSETQ. V was cut by 4 bases and J by 0 bases, with 13 bases left in between. CDR3 nucleotide sequence: TGCGCCAGCAGCGTGGACCGCGGCATGAACACTGAAGCTTTCTTT. Amino acid sequence: CASSVDRGMNTEAFF.

V is TRBV10-2 and J is TRBJ1-5; 12 positions agree with TRBD1. Per the germline V gene, CDR1 is WSHSY and CDR2 is SAAADI. The CDR3 is 19 amino acids. V lost 6 bases, J lost 4 bases, and 16 bases stayed unmatched. CDR3 in amino acids: CASSPNLGDRGPTNQPQHF. DNA of the CDR3: TGCGCCAGCAGCCCAAATCTCGGGGACAGGGGGCCAACTAATCAGCCCCAGCATTTT.

To note about this clone: Given a much more abundant clone one base away, this may be a read error. This chain connects TRBV7-2 to TRBJ2-5; the D gene is possibly TRBD1 (6 bases). CDR1 and CDR2 (germline): SGHTA, FQGNSA. The CDR3 extends over 13 amino acids. Trimming left V 2 bases short and J 5 bases short, with 9 bases between. The CDR3 loop reads CASSLLRGETQYF. DNA for the CDR3: TGTGCCAGCAGCTTATTGAGGGGGGAGACCCAGTACTTC. The whole variable domain, filled in from reference TRBV7-2 and TRBJ2-5, reads GAGVSQSPSNKVTEKGKDVELRCDPISGHTALYWYRQSLGQGLEFLIYFQGNSAPDKSGLPSDRFSAERTGGSVSTLTIQRTQQEDSAVYLCASSLLRGETQYFGPGTRLLVL.